This record covers a single TCR beta chain. Its target is not known. An end of the junction differs from the germline gene, which may be a read error. The source of the sample is a study of cytomegalovirus exposure and HLA in healthy donors. Study-level findings and limits: Previous analysis showed most TCR beta V segments were productive about 90% or about 30% of the time.

Germline CDR1 and CDR2: LNHNV and YYDKDF (reference sequence). The CDR3 is 13 amino acids. A multiplex PCR was run with 60 Vbeta primers and 13 Jbeta primers. TCRdb keeps only in-frame clones here, not all; method: immunoSEQ multiplex PCR. This table has approximately 120,000 clones, approximately 80% appearing once. Sequenced input: PBMCs. The gene calls are TRBV15 and TRBJ2-7; D possibly corresponds to TRBD2 (5 bases). This clonotype was obtained from a woman in her 40s in good health and CMV-seropositive. CDR3 coding DNA: TGTGCCACCAGCAGAGATCAGGAACTAGTACGGGACTTC. As protein: CATSRDQELVRDF.